The next 2 T cell receptor beta chains were all read from a single sample in a study of CD8+CD57+ T cells in acquired aplastic anemia. TCR beta VDJ combinations and CDR3 sequences were profiled from genomic DNA. Each CDR3 protein is one row after TCRdb ran MiXCR on the reads. The table lists roughly 120,000 distinct CDR3 sequences, under 65% of them singletons. Before being chosen for sequencing, patients had shown CD8+CD57+ cell expansion by flow cytometry. Sequenced material: sorted CD4+, CD8+, or CD8+CD57+ T cells (not recorded which) from PBMCs. Receptors originate from a human donor with aplastic anemia.

The chain uses TRBV15 and TRBJ2-5; D is undetermined. Germline V gene lookup returns CDR1 LNHNV and CDR2 YYDKDF (reference sequence). The CDR3 is 13 residues long. Trimming pared 5 bases from V and 4 bases from J, leaving 11 bases between. The CDR3 reads CATSLVGLETQYF. In nucleotides, the CDR3 is TGTGCCACCAGCCTGGTTGGGTTAGAGACCCAGTACTTC.

The chain is built from TRBV19 and TRBJ1-5; D may be TRBD1 (6 bases). The germline V and J ends were trimmed by 5 bases and 2 bases, with 13 bases remaining between them. Looked up from germline, CDR1 is LNHDA and CDR2 is SQIVND (reference sequence). The CDR3 runs 15 residues. CDR3 in amino acids: CASSAQQGGNQPQHF. The CDR3 nucleotides read TGTGCCAGTAGTGCCCAACAGGGAGGCAATCAGCCCCAGCATTTT. Combining the CDR3 with reference TRBV19 and TRBJ1-5 gives the whole variable domain DGGITQSPKYLFRKEGQNVTLSCEQNLNHDAMYWYRQDPGQGLRLIYYSQIVNDFQKGDIAEGYSVSREKKESFPLTVTSAQKNPTAFYLCASSAQQGGNQPQHFGDGTRLSIL.